This T cell receptor beta chain was captured in a study of CD4 T cells in relation to SARS-CoV-2 and coronaviruses (dated by TCRdb to the early 2020s). General notes on the study: HLA restriction was mapped for shared crossreactive spike epitopes using patient-derived lymphoblastoid cell lines. At the level of individual TCR clonotypes, the study evaluated whether memory CD4+ T cells crossreact between the spike proteins of SARS-CoV-2 and those of common cold coronaviruses. A different TCR-beta assay, based on Illumina, was used to sequence expansion assays from other donors in the study. The Adaptive Biotechnologies TCR-sequencing kit was used to sequence samples from three pre-COVID donors and the naive versus memory experiments, while other data came from Illumina-based sequencing. On the study overall, not on this receptor specifically: Memory CD4+ clonotypes crossrecognizing SARS-CoV-2 and at least one common cold coronavirus spike were found in around 65% of donors. Crossreactivity analysis centred on spike protein, so crossreactivity against other viral proteins was not assessed. Significantly weaker SARS-CoV-2-driven expansion was shown by crossreactive clones than by monoreactive clones, consistent with antigenic imprinting. The study was limited by small numbers of patients and tested TCRs. No donor contributed both pre-pandemic and post-infection samples, which limited tracing the source of pre-existing responses. Naive versus memory sequencing indicated the assay detects memory recall responses rather than primary responses primed during culture.

CD4+ T cells from unexposed donors were collected before the COVID-19 pandemic (2011-2018). To separate naive from memory CD4+ T cells, cryopreserved PBMCs first underwent CD4 enrichment and then EasySep naive CD4+ T cell enrichment. The leukapheresis product for the unexposed donors was obtained through commercial purchase. PBMCs were isolated from leukapheresis product or whole blood by Ficoll-Paque PLUS gradient centrifugation. PBMCs were either cryopreserved at -140 degrees C or used fresh in the expansion assay. The QIAamp Micro DNA Kit was used to extract genomic DNA from the CD4+ T cells. Comments on this clone: Its antigen is not yet known. There are no base qualities to consult, and no much larger clone falls within one base.

DNA from uncultured naive and memory CD4+ T cells underwent immunoSEQ TCR-beta sequencing at deep resolution. The paper's processing steps were these. During preprocessing, nonproductive sequences were removed, along with CDR3s that did not begin with C, did not end with F or W, or were shorter than 7 amino acids. Cultured and uncultured naive and memory CD4+ repertoires were searched for previously identified spike- and CEF-reactive CDR3s. Pairwise Levenshtein distance, computed with the stringdist R package after three terminal residues were trimmed from each end, was used as the measure of CDR3 homology. TCRdb provides this immuneACCESS table in a form limited to in-frame rearrangements. Some clones are lacking; in checked studies, under half of them reflect an unresolved V gene, and why the rest are absent is not known. V, J and clone size reflect that table, while D and trimming were determined from the DNA. Here the sample has some 69,000 clones; 94% occur a single time. The ten top clones hold around 0.13% of the sample.

The germline V gene encodes CDR1 KGHSH and CDR2 LQKENI. The CDR3 runs 16 residues from the cysteine to the phenylalanine. Left in the record is the CDR3 DNA by itself, 48 bases read in frame from the first base. V is reduced by 0 bases and J by 2 bases, leaving a spacing of 8 bases between them. The sample taken for sequencing was naive CD4+ T cells from PBMCs. In the paper's terms, the cell subset or site label means: naive CD4+ T cells isolated by negative enrichment. The TCR sequence derives from a human donor in good health. The rearranged segments are TRBV18 and TRBJ1-6; the D gene cannot be named for sure. The nucleotide sequence reads as follows: TGTGCCAGCTCACCACCGTCACTGGCCTATAATTCACCCCTCCACTTT. It is translated as CASSPPSLAYNSPLHF.